The clone carrying this T cell receptor (beta chain) was counted once. Clones were sequenced by immunoSEQ multiplex PCR, and TCRdb holds only the in-frame ones, with some missing. The sample lists 70,000 to 75,000 clones; around 94% were seen once. The data were taken from a study of T cell changes during pregnancy in multiple sclerosis. The germline gives CDR1 SGHTA, CDR2 FQGNSA. Trimming left V 0 bases short and J 5 bases short, with 16 bases between. The CDR3 loop spans 17 amino acids. The chain is built from TRBV7-2 and TRBJ2-2; D might be TRBD2 (7 bases). The sequence derives from a female donor with multiple sclerosis, enrolled in a pregnancy study. Sequencing used peripheral blood, obtained before pregnancy. The CDR3 loop is CASSLAAGAGATGELFF. CDR3 DNA sequence: TGTGCCAGCAGCTTAGCGGCAGGGGCGGGGGCTACCGGGGAGCTGTTTTTT. The full variable domain, with the rest looked up from reference TRBV7-2 and TRBJ2-2, is GAGVSQSPSNKVTEKGKDVELRCDPISGHTALYWYRQSLGQGLEFLIYFQGNSAPDKSGLPSDRFSAERTGGSVSTLTIQRTQQEDSAVYLCASSLAAGAGATGELFFGEGSRLTVL.